This TCR beta chain was retrieved from a study of Ad26.COV2.S vaccination and SARS-CoV-2 variants. Study overall: The vaccine Ad26.COV2.S was put into the muscle once, or twice with 56 days between.

Trimming took 2 bases from V and 4 from J; bases not matched to a gene: 9. Germline loops: CDR1 SGHRS, CDR2 YFSETQ. The CDR3 is 15 residues long. The treatment was: some 20 received Ad26.COV2.S at low or high dose, single or two shots; about 5 received placebo; per-sample allocation not given. Day 63 after the first vaccine or placebo injection was the time point for sampling. Expressing Wuhan-strain SARS-CoV-2 spike, an Ad26 vector served as the vaccine. Repertoires were generated with immunoSEQ multiplex PCR, while TCRdb's copy carries only in-frame clones and drops some. In the table there are about 350,000 clones, around 84% of which are singletons.

Specimen: peripheral blood, collected in a trial of Ad26.COV2.S vaccine versus placebo. This clonotype was sampled from a person aged 18-60 years who received the Ad26.COV2.S COVID-19 vaccine or a placebo. V and J are TRBV5-1 and TRBJ2-7, with 7 bases lining up with TRBD2. The DNA of the CDR3 is TGCGCCAGCAGCTTCTCGTCAGCGGGGTTGTACGAGCAGTACTTC. As protein: CASSFSSAGLYEQYF.